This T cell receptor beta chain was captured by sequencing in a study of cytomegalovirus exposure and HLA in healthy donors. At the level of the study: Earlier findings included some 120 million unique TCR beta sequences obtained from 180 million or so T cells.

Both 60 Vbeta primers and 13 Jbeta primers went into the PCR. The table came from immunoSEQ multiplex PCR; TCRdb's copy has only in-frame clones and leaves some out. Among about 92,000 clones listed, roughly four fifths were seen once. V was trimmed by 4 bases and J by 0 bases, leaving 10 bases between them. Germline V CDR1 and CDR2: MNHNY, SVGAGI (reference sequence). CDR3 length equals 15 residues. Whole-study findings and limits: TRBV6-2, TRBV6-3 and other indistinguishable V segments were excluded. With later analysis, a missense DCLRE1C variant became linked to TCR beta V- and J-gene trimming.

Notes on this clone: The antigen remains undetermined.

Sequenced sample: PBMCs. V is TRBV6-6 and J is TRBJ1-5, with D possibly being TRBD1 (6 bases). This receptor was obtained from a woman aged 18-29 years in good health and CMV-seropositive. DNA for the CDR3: TGTGCCAGCAGTTCCCAGGGGAATAGCAATCAGCCCCAGCATTTT. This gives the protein CASSSQGNSNQPQHF.